This is a list of T cell receptor beta chains from one sample in a study of Tregs in tolerant kidney transplant recipients. The table came from immunoSEQ multiplex PCR; TCRdb's copy has only in-frame clones and leaves some out. The sample shows some 74,000 clones, under 95% of them seen only once. The material sequenced was Tregs from blood, taken before the transplant. These receptors all come from a human donor who received a combined kidney and bone marrow transplant. Both conserved end residues are part of each CDR3. A D gene is named only where the DNA matches it firmly. Clone size appears in some rows only: once, few, many, or a class for an expanded clone.

V	J	D	size	CDR3	DNA
TRBV27	TRBJ1-2	-	-	CASSPSARNNYGYTF	TGTGCCAGCAGTCCGAGCGCCCGAAATAACTATGGCTACACCTTC
TRBV10-3	TRBJ2-2	TRBD2	-	CAISEITSGSTGELFF	TGTGCCATCAGTGAGATCACTAGCGGGAGCACCGGGGAGCTGTTTTTT
TRBV5-5	TRBJ2-7	-	once	CASSRIGVPYEQYF	TGTGCCAGCAGCCGGATAGGGGTTCCCTACGAGCAGTACTTC
TRBV23-1	TRBJ2-2	-	-	CASTSSGTPQLNTGELFF	TGCGCCAGCACTTCGTCCGGGACCCCCCAGCTGAACACCGGGGAGCTGTTTTTT
TRBV28	TRBJ1-2	-	-	CASSPTGSYGYTF	TGTGCCAGCAGTCCTACAGGCTCCTATGGCTACACCTTC
TRBV7-2	TRBJ2-4	-	-	CASSPTGRLAKNIQYF	TGTGCCAGCAGCCCAACGGGACGGCTAGCCAAAAACATTCAGTACTTC
TRBV4-2	TRBJ2-5	-	-	CASSQDLGSIGETQYF	TGTGCCAGCAGCCAAGATCTCGGCAGCATCGGGGAGACCCAGTACTTC
TRBV6-5	TRBJ1-1	-	-	CASTGLGSPGEAFF	TGTGCCAGCACAGGGCTTGGTAGCCCAGGCGAAGCTTTCTTT
TRBV18	TRBJ2-1	-	once	CASSPGLDNEQFF	TGTGCCAGCTCACCAGGCCTGGACAATGAGCAGTTCTTC
TRBV28	TRBJ2-3	TRBD2	-	CASRASSGIADTQYF	TGTGCCAGCAGGGCATCTAGCGGGATCGCAGATACGCAGTATTTT
TRBV7-8	TRBJ2-7	-	-	CASSQIQGPYEQYF	TGTGCCAGCAGCCAGATACAGGGTCCCTACGAGCAGTACTTC
TRBV10-2	TRBJ2-3	TRBD2	-	CASSTRSGSKDTQYF	TGCGCCAGCAGTACCCGCAGCGGGAGCAAAGATACGCAGTATTTT
TRBV14	TRBJ2-1	TRBD2	-	CASSQPGLAPRGQFF	TGTGCCAGCAGCCAGCCGGGACTAGCTCCCAGGGGGCAGTTCTTC
TRBV7-2	TRBJ1-2	-	-	CASSPGHRDTYGYTF	TGTGCCAGCAGCCCCGGCCACCGGGACACCTATGGCTACACCTTC
TRBV19	TRBJ2-7	-	-	CASSINAGLAYEQYF	TGTGCCAGTAGTATAAACGCAGGGTTGGCCTACGAGCAGTACTTC
TRBV5-6	TRBJ1-2	TRBD1	-	CASSWDRDIYGYTF	TGTGCCAGCAGCTGGGACAGGGATATCTATGGCTACACCTTC
TRBV11-2	TRBJ2-1	TRBD1	-	CASSRDRGSYNEQFF	TGTGCCAGCAGCCGGGACAGGGGTAGCTACAATGAGCAGTTCTTC
TRBV5-1	TRBJ2-2	-	-	CASSPTLANTGELFF	TGCGCCAGCAGCCCGACACTGGCAAACACCGGGGAGCTGTTTTTT
TRBV10-3	TRBJ1-2	TRBD1	-	CAISDPPGQEGNYGYTF	TGTGCCATCAGTGACCCTCCTGGACAGGAGGGGAACTATGGCTACACCTTC
TRBV14	TRBJ2-7	TRBD2	-	CASSQDGTSGRNGYEQYF	TGTGCCAGCAGCCAAGATGGCACTAGCGGGAGGAATGGGTACGAGCAGTACTTC
TRBV18	TRBJ2-5	-	few	CASSRGSGETQYF	TGTGCCAGCTCACGAGGAAGTGGTGAGACCCAGTACTTC
TRBV6-5	TRBJ1-4	TRBD1	-	CASRLGQVSSKLFF	TGTGCCAGCAGGCTGGGACAGGTCTCTTCAAAACTGTTTTTT
TRBV9	TRBJ2-7	TRBD2	-	CASSVGTSGGEQYF	TGTGCCAGCAGCGTAGGGACTAGTGGGGGCGAGCAGTACTTC
TRBV19	TRBJ1-1	-	-	CASTGKVEAFF	TGTGCCAGCACCGGGAAAGTAGAAGCTTTCTTT
TRBV7-9	TRBJ2-3	-	-	CASSLSLGAGDTQYF	TGTGCCAGCAGCTTATCTTTGGGGGCAGGAGATACGCAGTATTTT
TRBV6-5	TRBJ1-1	TRBD1	once	CASSKDRWDTEAFF	TGTGCCAGCAGTAAGGACAGGTGGGACACTGAAGCTTTCTTT
TRBV29-1	TRBJ1-5	-	once	CSVRGDGNNQPQHF	TGCAGCGTGAGGGGGGACGGGAACAATCAGCCCCAGCATTTT
TRBV6-1	TRBJ2-7	-	-	CASSRTVSYEQYF	TGTGCCAGCAGCCGGACAGTTAGCTACGAGCAGTACTTC
TRBV4-2	TRBJ2-2	TRBD2	-	CASSQGTGGRTTGELFF	TGTGCCAGCAGCCAAGGGACCGGCGGGAGGACCACCGGGGAGCTGTTTTTT
TRBV2	TRBJ2-1	-	-	CARTRTRSYNEQFF	TGTGCCAGGACGAGGACCCGCTCCTACAATGAGCAGTTCTTC
TRBV7-2	TRBJ1-5	-	-	CASSLGGRQPQHF	TGTGCCAGCAGCTTAGGGGGACGACAGCCCCAGCATTTT
TRBV27	TRBJ1-1	-	-	CASSAQGNTEAFF	TGTGCCAGCAGTGCCCAGGGGAACACTGAAGCTTTCTTT
TRBV10-3	TRBJ1-1	TRBD1	few	CAIRDRGNTEAFF	TGTGCCATCAGAGACAGGGGAAACACTGAAGCTTTCTTT
TRBV21-1	TRBJ1-5	-	-	CASSKERGRGFHQPQHF	TGTGCCAGCAGCAAAGAACGTGGCAGGGGTTTCCATCAGCCCCAGCATTTT
TRBV29-1	TRBJ2-7	TRBD1	-	CSVGTGGDEQYF	TGCAGCGTCGGGACAGGGGGCGACGAGCAGTACTTC
TRBV4-1	TRBJ1-5	TRBD1	-	CASSREGTGNNQPQHF	TGCGCCAGCAGCCGAGAGGGGACAGGGAACAATCAGCCCCAGCATTTT
TRBV28	TRBJ1-2	TRBD1	-	CASSGTGGGYTF	TGTGCCAGCAGCGGGACAGGGGGTGGCTACACCTTC
TRBV7-2	TRBJ2-5	TRBD1	-	CASSSGTGGETQYF	TGTGCCAGCAGCTCGGGAACAGGGGGCGAGACCCAGTACTTC
TRBV16	TRBJ1-2	-	-	CASSHGPGEEEGYTF	TGTGCCAGCAGCCACGGCCCAGGGGAGGAGGAGGGCTACACCTTC
TRBV29-1	TRBJ2-1	-	-	CSVSPPGKFVDEQFF	TGCAGCGTTAGTCCTCCCGGGAAGTTCGTTGATGAGCAGTTCTTC
TRBV5-1	TRBJ1-3	TRBD1	-	CASSKMTGGGNTIYF	TGCGCCAGCAGCAAGATGACAGGGGGAGGAAACACCATATATTTT
TRBV4-1	TRBJ2-1	-	-	CASSPPPGYNEQFF	TGCGCCAGCAGCCCCCCTCCAGGTTACAATGAGCAGTTCTTC
TRBV2	TRBJ2-1	-	-	CASSDGQGFNEQFF	TGTGCCAGCAGTGATGGGCAGGGTTTTAATGAGCAGTTCTTC
TRBV19	TRBJ2-2	-	-	CASTRAFGELFF	TGTGCCAGTACCAGGGCCTTCGGGGAGCTGTTTTTT
TRBV5-8	TRBJ2-7	-	-	CASSLVRVGEQYF	TGTGCCAGCAGCTTGGTACGGGTTGGCGAGCAGTACTTC
TRBV15	TRBJ2-1	-	-	CATSTREEQFF	TGTGCCACCAGCACCCGCGAAGAGCAGTTCTTC
TRBV20-1	TRBJ1-6	-	-	CSAAGLTLHF	TGCAGTGCTGCAGGGTTAACCCTCCACTTT
TRBV28	TRBJ2-5	-	-	CASSSAGGETQYF	TGTGCCAGCAGCTCCGCCGGGGGTGAGACCCAGTACTTC